This T cell receptor (beta chain) was profiled in a study of blood T cell repertoires in COVID-19. About the research overall: There were acute and convalescent COVID-19 samples, and they came from the United States, Italy and Spain.

How the authors handled the data: By means of reference gene primer amplification, nucleated cell counts were estimated. The data were produced by immunoSEQ multiplex PCR, yet TCRdb's version contains in-frame clones alone and is incomplete. Clonal size and the V and J genes are those of that table, whereas D and trimming came from the DNA. The table includes just over 250,000 clones, roughly 86% detected once. Per germline, CDR1 SGHTA and CDR2 FQGNSA. V trimming: 7 bases; J trimming: 10 bases; junction bases outside the gene matches: 14. CDR3 length equals 15 residues. This clonotype originated in a man aged 35-49 years who had recovered from COVID-19. The rearrangement links TRBV7-2 to TRBJ2-1, with 9 bases aligning to TRBD2. Sequencing was done on a sample of peripheral blood. The CDR3: CASTLGASGNTEQFF. In nucleotides, the CDR3 is TGTGCCAGCACCCTCGGGGCTAGCGGGAATACGGAGCAGTTCTTC.